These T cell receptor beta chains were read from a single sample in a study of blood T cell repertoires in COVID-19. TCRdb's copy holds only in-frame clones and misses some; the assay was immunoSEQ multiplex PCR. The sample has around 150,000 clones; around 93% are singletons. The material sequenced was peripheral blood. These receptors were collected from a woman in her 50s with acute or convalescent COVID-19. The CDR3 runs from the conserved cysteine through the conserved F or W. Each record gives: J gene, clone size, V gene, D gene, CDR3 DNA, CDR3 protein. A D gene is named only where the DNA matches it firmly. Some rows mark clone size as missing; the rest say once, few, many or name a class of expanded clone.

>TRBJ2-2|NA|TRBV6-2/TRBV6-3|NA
TGTGCCAGCAGTTACAGGGGGAACACCGGGGAGCTGTTTTTT
CASSYRGNTGELFF
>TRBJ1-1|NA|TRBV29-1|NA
TGCAGCGTTGATTCAGGAGGTCCGGTGGCTTTCTTT
CSVDSGGPVAFF
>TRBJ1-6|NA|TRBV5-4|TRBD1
TGTGCCAGCAGCTATGGACAGGCGACTAATTCACCCCTCCACTTT
CASSYGQATNSPLHF
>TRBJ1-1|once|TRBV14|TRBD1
TGTGCCAGCAGCCAACGCCGGGACAGGCTCTCTGAAGCTTTCTTT
CASSQRRDRLSEAFF
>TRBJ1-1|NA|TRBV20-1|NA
TGCAGTGCCCTAGGGAGCACTGAAGCTTTCTTT
CSALGSTEAFF
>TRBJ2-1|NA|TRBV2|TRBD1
TGTGCCAGCAGTGATCGGAGACAGGGCCCCTCCAATGAGCAGTTCTTC
CASSDRRQGPSNEQFF
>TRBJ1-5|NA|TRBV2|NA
TGTGCCAGCAGTGAAGATTACAATCAGCCCCAGCATTTT
CASSEDYNQPQHF
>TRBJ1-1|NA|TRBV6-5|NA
TGTGCCAGCAGGGGGCCAGCTAAAGCTTTCTTT
CASRGPAKAFF
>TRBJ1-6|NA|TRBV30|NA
TGTGCCTGGGGTACGGGTTCCAATTCACCCCTCCACTTT
CAWGTGSNSPLHF
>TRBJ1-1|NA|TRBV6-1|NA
TGTGCCAGCAGTGAGGGGCAGGGATCGTTTACTGAAGCTTTCTTT
CASSEGQGSFTEAFF
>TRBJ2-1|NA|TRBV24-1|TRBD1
TGTGCCACCAGTGATCAGGGACAGGTTAACAATGAGCAGTTCTTC
CATSDQGQVNNEQFF
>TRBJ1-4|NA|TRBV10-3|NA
TGTGCCATCAGTGAAGTTGGCAGGACTAATGAAAAACTGTTTTTT
CAISEVGRTNEKLFF
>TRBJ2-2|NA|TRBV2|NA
TGTGCCAGCACGCTCCAGGGATTGGCCGGGGAGCTGTTTTTT
CASTLQGLAGELFF
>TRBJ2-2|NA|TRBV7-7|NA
TGTGCTAGCAGCTTAGCGGCCACCGCGAACACCGGGGAGCTGTTTTTT
CASSLAATANTGELFF
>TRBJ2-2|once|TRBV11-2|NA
TGTGCCAGCAGCCACCTCAGGGGCCGTCCAGGACTGTTTTTT
CASSHLRGRPGLFF
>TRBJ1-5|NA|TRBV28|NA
TGTGCCAGCAGTTCCCCGAATCAGCCCCAGCATTTT
CASSSPNQPQHF
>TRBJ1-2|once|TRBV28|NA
TGTGCCAGCAGTTCGACACAGAGTGAGATTAACTATGGCTACACCTTC
CASSSTQSEINYGYTF
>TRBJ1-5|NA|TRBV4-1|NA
TGCGCCAGCAGCTCTATGGCGACAGGAGGTCAGCCCCAGCATTTT
CASSSMATGGQPQHF
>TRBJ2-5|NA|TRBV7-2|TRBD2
TGTGCCAGCAGCTTAGTGACTAGCGGGAGGGAAAAAGAGACCCAGTACTTC
CASSLVTSGREKETQYF
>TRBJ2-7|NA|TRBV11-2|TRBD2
TGTGCCAGCAGCTTAATGGGAGGGTACTACGAGCAGTACTTC
CASSLMGGYYEQYF
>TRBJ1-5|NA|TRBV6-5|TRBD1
TGTGCCAGCAGCCACAGGGGCGTACAGCCCCAGCATTTT
CASSHRGVQPQHF
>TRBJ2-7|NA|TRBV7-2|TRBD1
TGTGCCAGCAGCCCCCTACCGGGACAGAGGGTCTACGAGCAGTACTTC
CASSPLPGQRVYEQYF
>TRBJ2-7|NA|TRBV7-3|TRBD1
TGTGCCAGCAGCTCCGGGACAGGGGGTCGCGAGCAGTACTTC
CASSSGTGGREQYF
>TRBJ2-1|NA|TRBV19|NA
TGTGCCAGTAGTCCGGGGGGCTGGGATGAGCAGTTCTTC
CASSPGGWDEQFF
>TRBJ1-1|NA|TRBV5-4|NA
TGTGCCAGCAGCCCCCGCGGGATTGCTGAAGCTTTCTTT
CASSPRGIAEAFF
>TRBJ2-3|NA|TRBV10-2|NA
TGCGCCAGCAGTTCCTCGGGGAGCACAGATACGCAGTATTTT
CASSSSGSTDTQYF
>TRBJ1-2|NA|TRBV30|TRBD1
TGTGCCTGGAGTGTAAACAGGGGGCGCAGTGGCTACACCTTC
CAWSVNRGRSGYTF
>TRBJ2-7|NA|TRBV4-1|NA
TGCGCCAGCAGCCAGGACTTCGAGCAGTACTTC
CASSQDFEQYF
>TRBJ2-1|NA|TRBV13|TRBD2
TGTGCCAGCAACACACTAGCGGGGGGCTCCTACAATGAGCAGTTCTTC
CASNTLAGGSYNEQFF
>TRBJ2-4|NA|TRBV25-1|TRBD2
TGTGCCAGCAGTGAACCCGGGACTAGAAACATTCAGTACTTC
CASSEPGTRNIQYF
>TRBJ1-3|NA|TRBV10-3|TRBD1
TGTGCCATCAGTGCGACGGGACAGGCGCGCTCTGGAAACACCATATATTTT
CAISATGQARSGNTIYF
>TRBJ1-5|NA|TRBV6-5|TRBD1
TGTGCCAGCAGTCTTACAGGGGACTCTTATCAGCCCCAGCATTTT
CASSLTGDSYQPQHF
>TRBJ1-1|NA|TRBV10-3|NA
TGTGCCATCATGAAGGTGGGAGATGCTGAAGCTTTCTTT
CAIMKVGDAEAFF
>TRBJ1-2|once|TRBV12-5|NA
TGTGCTAGTGGTTTGGTAAGCGGATACTATGGCTACACCTTC
CASGLVSGYYGYTF
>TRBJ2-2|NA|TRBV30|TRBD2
TGTGCCTGGAGTGTTGGCGGGGGGACTACCGGGGAGCTGTTTTTT
CAWSVGGGTTGELFF
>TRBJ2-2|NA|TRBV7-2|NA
TGTGCCAGCAGCTTAGGATCGCTGGGGAGCGGGGAGCTGTTTTTT
CASSLGSLGSGELFF
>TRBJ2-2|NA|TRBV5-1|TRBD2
TGCGCCAGCAGCTTGGATCGGGGGGGCGACGCCGGGGAGCTGTTTTTT
CASSLDRGGDAGELFF
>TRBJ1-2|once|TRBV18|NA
TGTGCCAGCTCACCATCGGAGACGAACTATGGCTACACCTTC
CASSPSETNYGYTF
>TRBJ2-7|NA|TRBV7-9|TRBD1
TGTGCCAGCAGCAAACCGGGACAGCCTTACGAGCAGTACTTC
CASSKPGQPYEQYF
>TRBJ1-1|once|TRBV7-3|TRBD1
TGTGCCAGCAGCTTAACCGGGACAGACACTGAAGCTTTCTTT
CASSLTGTDTEAFF
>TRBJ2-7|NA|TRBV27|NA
TGTGCCAGCAGTTATACTCCTTCCTACGAGCAGTACTTC
CASSYTPSYEQYF
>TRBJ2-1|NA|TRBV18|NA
TGTGCCAGCTCACCAGGGAGCTACAATGAGCAGTTCTTC
CASSPGSYNEQFF
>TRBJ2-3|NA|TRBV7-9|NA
TGTGCCAGCGACCCGGGAGTAGCGGACACAGATACGCAGTATTTT
CASDPGVADTDTQYF
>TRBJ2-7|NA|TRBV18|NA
TGTGCCAGCTCAGACAGGCAGACCTACGAGCAGTACTTC
CASSDRQTYEQYF
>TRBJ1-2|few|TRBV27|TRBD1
TGTGCCAGCATAAGACAGGGGGCGCAAGGCTACACCTTC
CASIRQGAQGYTF
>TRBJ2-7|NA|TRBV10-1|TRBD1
TGCGCCAGCAGTGATTACAGGGGTAGTTACTACGAGCAGTACTTC
CASSDYRGSYYEQYF
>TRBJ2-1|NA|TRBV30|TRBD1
TGTGCCTGGAGTAGAACAGGGGGCGATGAGCAGTTCTTC
CAWSRTGGDEQFF
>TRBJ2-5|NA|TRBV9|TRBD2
TGTGCCAGCAGCCCTCCGGGACTAGCGGGGTTTGAGACCCAGTACTTC
CASSPPGLAGFETQYF
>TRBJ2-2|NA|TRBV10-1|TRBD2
TGCGCCAGCAGTGACCCGGGGGGGGCTTCGAACACCGGGGAGCTGTTTTTT
CASSDPGGASNTGELFF
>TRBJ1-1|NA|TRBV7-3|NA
TGTGCCAGCAGCTTAGCAGGGGCCAACACTGAAGCTTTCTTT
CASSLAGANTEAFF
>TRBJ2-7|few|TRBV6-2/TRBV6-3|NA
TGTGCCAGCAGTTACTCGGCCGAGCAGTACTTC
CASSYSAEQYF